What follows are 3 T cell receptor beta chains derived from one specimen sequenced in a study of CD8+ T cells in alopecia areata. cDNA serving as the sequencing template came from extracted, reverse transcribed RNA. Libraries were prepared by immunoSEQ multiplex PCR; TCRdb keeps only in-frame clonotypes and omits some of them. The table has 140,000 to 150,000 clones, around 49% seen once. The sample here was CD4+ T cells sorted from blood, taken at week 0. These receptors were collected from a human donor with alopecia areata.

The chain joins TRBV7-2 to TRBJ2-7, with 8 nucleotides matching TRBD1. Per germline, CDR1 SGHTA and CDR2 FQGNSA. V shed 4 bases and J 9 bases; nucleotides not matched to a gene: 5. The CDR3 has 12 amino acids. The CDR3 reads CASSSDRGRQYF. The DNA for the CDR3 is TGTGCCAGCAGCTCTGACAGGGGAAGGCAGTACTTC. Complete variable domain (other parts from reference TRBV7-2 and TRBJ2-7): GAGVSQSPSNKVTEKGKDVELRCDPISGHTALYWYRQSLGQGLEFLIYFQGNSAPDKSGLPSDRFSAERTGGSVSTLTIQRTQQEDSAVYLCASSSDRGRQYFGPGTRLTVT.

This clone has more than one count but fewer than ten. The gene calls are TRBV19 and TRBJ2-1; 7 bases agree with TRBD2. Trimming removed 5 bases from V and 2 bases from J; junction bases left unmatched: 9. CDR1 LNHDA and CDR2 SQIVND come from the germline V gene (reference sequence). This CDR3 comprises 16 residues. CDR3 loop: CASSQAMGGTYNEQFF. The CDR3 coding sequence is TGTGCCAGTAGTCAAGCGATGGGAGGGACCTACAATGAGCAGTTCTTC. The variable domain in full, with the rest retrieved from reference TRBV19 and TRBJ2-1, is DGGITQSPKYLFRKEGQNVTLSCEQNLNHDAMYWYRQDPGQGLRLIYYSQIVNDFQKGDIAEGYSVSREKKESFPLTVTSAQKNPTAFYLCASSQAMGGTYNEQFFGPGTRLTVL.

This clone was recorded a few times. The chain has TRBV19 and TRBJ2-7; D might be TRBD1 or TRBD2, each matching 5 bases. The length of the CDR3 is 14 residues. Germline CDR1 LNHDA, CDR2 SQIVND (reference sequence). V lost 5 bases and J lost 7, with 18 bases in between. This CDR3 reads CASSQPGPQREQYF. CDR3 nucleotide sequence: TGTGCCAGTAGTCAACCGGGACCCCAACGGGAGCAGTACTTC.